A single sample gave rise to the 3 T cell receptor beta chains below, sequenced in a study of regulatory T cells in long-lasting Graves disease. Assembly of TCR beta libraries relied on iRepertoire HTBI primers together with Arm-PCR of CDR3 regions. TCRdb reprocessed the multiplex PCR reads with MiXCR, giving one entry per CDR3 protein. The sample records 250,000 to 300,000 distinct CDR3 sequences, 15% to 20% being singletons. Time point meaning: newly diagnosed GD, antithyroid drugs for less than 3 months. PBMC-derived RNA was used for the TCR library. The same data also contributed to another study, on T cells in Graves' hyperthyroidism and ophthalmopathy.

Sequenced material: peripheral blood mononuclear cells (PBMCs), taken at new diagnosis, from a patient treated with antithyroid drugs. The receptors here all came from a woman aged 25-40 years with Graves disease.

This clonotype was observed at least ten times. The CDR3 region is CAISEDSYEQYF. The CDR3 DNA sequence: TGTGCCATCAGTGAGGATTCGTACGAGCAGTACTTC. This sequence joins TRBV10-3 and TRBJ2-7, with D hard to call. Germline CDR1 reads ENHRY; CDR2 reads SYGVKD. This CDR3 contains 12 residues. V was clipped by 2 bases and J by 4 bases, with 6 bases between them.

In this sample, this clonotype turned up many times. The rearrangement uses TRBV10-3 and TRBJ1-1; possibly TRBD1 for D (5 bases). The V gene's germline CDR1 is ENHRY and CDR2 SYGVKD. The V end was cut by 6 bases, the J end by 4 bases, with 12 bases between. This CDR3 region has 13 residues. CDR3 DNA sequence: TGTGCCATCAGGGGGGGGGTTAGCACTGAAGCTTTCTTT. As protein: CAIRGGVSTEAFF.

This clonotype was picked up many times. CDR3 bases: TGTGCCAGCAGCTTAATGGGGACAGGCAATTCACCCCTCCACTTT. Protein product: CASSLMGTGNSPLHF. The chain uses TRBV7-3 and TRBJ1-6, with TRBD1 identical over 8 bases. The J segment lost 7 bases and the V segment lost 1 base, leaving 3 bases of the junction unmatched. The germline gives CDR1 SGHTA, CDR2 FQGTGA. The CDR3 contains 15 residues.